These T cell receptor beta chains were read from a single sample in a study of CD8 T cells in ankylosing spondylitis. One entry per CDR3 protein, called by TCRdb with MiXCR from the 5' RACE reads. This table holds hundreds of thousands of distinct CDR3 sequences, roughly 10% found once. Sequenced sample: blood, either unsorted or a sorted T cell fraction (not recorded which). Receptors were obtained from a male donor with ankylosing spondylitis. The CDR3 runs from the conserved cysteine through the conserved F or W. D genes are given only for firm matches. Rows may omit the clone size; those that give it use once, few, many or a size class.

V gene	D gene	clone size	J gene	CDR3 length	CDR3 protein	CDR3 DNA
TRBV6-5	-	many	TRBJ1-1	15	CASSYGGHQNTEAFF	TGTGCCAGCAGTTACGGCGGACATCAGAACACTGAAGCTTTCTTT
TRBV5-5	-	-	TRBJ2-4	14	CASSLDGAKNIQYF	TGTGCCAGCAGCTTGGACGGAGCCAAAAACATTCAGTACTTC
TRBV7-3	-	few	TRBJ2-4	12	CASAGFRHIQYF	TGTGCCAGTGCAGGGTTTCGGCACATTCAGTACTTC
TRBV20-1	TRBD2	few	TRBJ2-1	14	CSAQSLAGYNEQFF	TGCAGTGCCCAATCCCTAGCGGGGTACAATGAGCAGTTCTTC
TRBV20-1	-	-	TRBJ1-4	11	CSASYDSGVFF	TGCAGTGCTAGTTATGACAGTGGGGTGTTTTTT
TRBV7-2	TRBD2	-	TRBJ2-3	15	CASSLIAGGVDTQYF	TGTGCCAGCAGCCTTATAGCGGGGGGCGTAGATACGCAGTATTTT
TRBV20-1	-	few	TRBJ2-6	14	CSARVAPGANVLTF	TGCAGTGCTAGAGTTGCCCCCGGGGCCAACGTCCTGACTTTC
TRBV4-3	TRBD1	few	TRBJ2-1	18	CAKFPGQGPSLGYNEQFF	TGCGCCAAGTTCCCGGGACAGGGGCCATCCCTCGGCTACAATGAGCAGTTCTTC
TRBV27	-	-	TRBJ2-2	17	CASSPAWGPGNTGELFF	TGTGCCAGCAGTCCTGCATGGGGGCCCGGGAACACCGGGGAGCTGTTTTTT
TRBV20-1	-	-	TRBJ1-2	13	CSAAPFGGGGYTF	TGCAGTGCTGCCCCCTTTGGGGGCGGTGGCTACACCTTC
TRBV30	TRBD1	-	TRBJ1-1	15	CAWTPWGTGGTEAFF	TGTGCCTGGACCCCGTGGGGGACAGGGGGCACTGAAGCTTTCTTT
TRBV15	TRBD1	few	TRBJ1-4	17	CATSSKGQGGPNEKLFF	TGTGCCACCAGCAGTAAAGGACAGGGTGGCCCTAATGAAAAACTGTTTTTT
TRBV5-1	-	many	TRBJ2-7	16	CASSSYAGTPTYEQYF	TGCGCCAGCAGCTCGTACGCCGGGACACCTACCTACGAGCAGTACTTC
TRBV20-1	TRBD2	-	TRBJ2-3	15	CSAIFSGPHTDTQYF	TGCAGTGCTATCTTTAGCGGGCCCCACACAGATACGCAGTATTTT
TRBV7-9	-	few	TRBJ1-2	14	CAIRYRAAGDGYTF	TGTGCCATCCGTTACAGGGCCGCCGGGGATGGCTACACCTTC
TRBV20-1	TRBD1	few	TRBJ1-6	14	CSVRTGEGNSPLHF	TGCAGTGTTAGGACAGGGGAGGGAAATTCACCCCTCCACTTT
TRBV7-2	-	-	TRBJ2-5	12	CASSRPWETQYF	TGTGCCAGCAGCCGCCCATGGGAGACCCAGTACTTC
TRBV4-2	-	few	TRBJ1-4	15	CASSQDPRRNEKLFF	TGTGCCAGCAGCCAAGACCCTAGACGGAATGAAAAACTGTTTTTT
TRBV20-1	-	few	TRBJ2-7	14	CSASSGAHEYEQYF	TGCAGTGCTAGTTCAGGAGCCCATGAATACGAGCAGTACTTC
TRBV4-2	-	few	TRBJ2-5	13	CASSSTERETQYF	TGTGCCAGCAGCAGCACTGAAAGGGAGACCCAGTACTTC
TRBV20-1	-	many	TRBJ1-4	14	CSAREDSYNEKLFF	TGCAGTGCTAGAGAAGACAGTTACAATGAAAAACTGTTTTTT
TRBV12-3/TRBV12-4	-	few	TRBJ1-5	14	CASSLGGFDQPQHF	TGTGCCAGCAGTTTAGGAGGCTTTGATCAGCCCCAGCATTTT
TRBV29-1	-	few	TRBJ1-1	11	CMGGSRTEAFF	TGCATGGGGGGATCGAGAACTGAAGCTTTCTTT
TRBV7-6	-	-	TRBJ2-2	14	CASSSVGPAGELFF	TGTGCCAGCAGCTCTGTTGGACCTGCCGGGGAGCTGTTTTTT
TRBV7-3	-	few	TRBJ2-3	16	CASSHQGGSRTDTQYF	TGTGCCAGCAGCCACCAAGGAGGGAGCCGCACAGATACGCAGTATTTT
TRBV20-1	-	-	TRBJ2-1	14	CSARMGGGGNEQFF	TGCAGTGCTAGAATGGGAGGTGGAGGTAATGAGCAGTTCTTC
TRBV13	TRBD2	-	TRBJ2-1	16	CASSLLASGNDNEQFF	TGTGCCAGCAGCTTATTGGCTAGCGGGAATGACAATGAGCAGTTCTTC
TRBV3-1	-	few	TRBJ2-5	13	CASSRPQLETQYF	TGTGCCAGCAGCCGACCCCAGCTGGAGACCCAGTACTTC
TRBV20-1	-	few	TRBJ2-5	14	CSARGMDSQETQYF	TGCAGTGCTAGGGGGATGGACAGCCAAGAGACCCAGTACTTC
TRBV20-1	-	few	TRBJ2-7	11	CSARAPDRVNF	TGCAGTGCTAGAGCGCCGGACCGGGTGAACTTC
TRBV28	-	-	TRBJ1-1	13	CASTSYRRTEAFF	TGTGCCAGCACTAGCTACAGGAGGACTGAAGCTTTCTTT
TRBV4-3	TRBD2	-	TRBJ2-7	15	CASSRESGVGYEQYF	TGCGCCAGCAGCCGTGAGAGCGGGGTCGGATACGAGCAGTACTTC
TRBV7-2	TRBD1	few	TRBJ2-3	15	CASSERTGGTDTQYF	TGTGCCAGCAGCGAGAGGACAGGGGGCACAGATACGCAGTATTTT
TRBV5-1	-	many	TRBJ2-1	15	CASSLEVGGYNEQFF	TGCGCCAGCAGCTTGGAGGTAGGGGGGTACAATGAGCAGTTCTTC
TRBV5-4	TRBD1	-	TRBJ2-1	15	CASSSPGTGANEQFF	TGTGCCAGCAGCTCCCCCGGGACAGGGGCGAATGAGCAGTTCTTC
TRBV7-2	-	few	TRBJ2-1	14	CASSLMWGNNEQFF	TGTGCCAGCAGCTTAATGTGGGGAAACAATGAGCAGTTCTTC
TRBV20-1	TRBD2	-	TRBJ2-2	16	CSARDSGRPSGGELFF	TGCAGTGCTAGAGATAGCGGGAGACCCTCAGGGGGGGAGCTGTTTTTT
TRBV20-1	TRBD1	few	TRBJ2-1	16	CSARDDSGQSYNEQFF	TGCAGTGCTAGAGATGATTCGGGACAGAGCTACAATGAGCAGTTCTTC
TRBV4-3	-	many	TRBJ2-3	15	CASSQDPQVTDTQYF	TGCGCCAGCAGCCAAGATCCGCAGGTCACAGATACGCAGTATTTT
TRBV9	-	many	TRBJ2-2	14	CASSPPRGAGELFF	TGTGCCAGCAGCCCCCCGAGGGGAGCCGGGGAGCTGTTTTTT
TRBV18	TRBD2	few	TRBJ2-7	13	CASSVTSAGEQYF	TGTGCCAGCTCGGTGACTAGCGCAGGCGAGCAGTACTTC